This note documents a single TCR beta chain sequence. This entry comes from a study of technical replicates of blood from a handful of donors. This CDR3 has 17 residues. Germline CDR1 is PRHDT and CDR2 is FYEKMQ (reference sequence). V gave up 5 bases and J gave up 0 bases; unmatched junction bases: 7. Generated by immunoSEQ multiplex PCR, the TCRdb table keeps only in-frame clones and is missing some. The table lists over 50,000 clones, 94% of them singletons, with 0.2% to 0.25% in the top ten. Sample: T cells isolated from PBMCs. The chain links TRBV13 to TRBJ1-6; TRBD1 matches at 7 bases. The source is a human donor in good health. CDR3 coding DNA: TGTGCCAGCAGCCAGGGACAGCCGAGCTCCTATAATTCACCCCTCCACTTT. Its translation is CASSQGQPSSYNSPLHF.